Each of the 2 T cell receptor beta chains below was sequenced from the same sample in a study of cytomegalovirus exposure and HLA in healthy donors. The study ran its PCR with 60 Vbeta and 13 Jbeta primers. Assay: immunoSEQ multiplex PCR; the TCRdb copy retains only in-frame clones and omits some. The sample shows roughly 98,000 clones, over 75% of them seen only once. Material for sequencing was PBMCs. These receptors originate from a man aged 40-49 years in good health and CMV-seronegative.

CDR3 DNA sequence: TGTGCCAGCAAGGCGACCACCGGGACAGGGTACAATGAGCAGTTCTTC. Translated: CASKATTGTGYNEQFF. The chain links TRBV2 to TRBJ2-1; 9 nucleotides match TRBD1. Germline trimming cut 7 bases from V and 4 bases from J; bases unmatched to any gene: 11. CDR1 is SNHLY, CDR2 FYNNEI, per germline. The CDR3 covers 16 residues. Full variable domain (remainder filled in from reference TRBV2 and TRBJ2-1): EPEVTQTPSHQVTQMGQEVILRCVPISNHLYFYWYRQILGQKVEFLVSFYNNEISEKSEIFDDQFSVERPDGSNFTLKIRSTKLEDSAMYFCASKATTGTGYNEQFFGPGTRLTVL.

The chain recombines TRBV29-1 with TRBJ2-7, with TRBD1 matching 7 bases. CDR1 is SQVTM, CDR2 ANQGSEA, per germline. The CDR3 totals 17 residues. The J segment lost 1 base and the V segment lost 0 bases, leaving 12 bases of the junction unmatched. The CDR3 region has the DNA TGCAGCGTTGAAGATTATTTACCGGGGACAGTGTCCTACGAGCAGTACTTC. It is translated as CSVEDYLPGTVSYEQYF.